The rows below give T cell receptor beta chains drawn from one sample of a study of OX40 agonist ivuxolimab in advanced cancers. Method: immunoSEQ multiplex PCR; TCRdb's copy keeps in-frame clones and lacks some. The sample records 65,000 to 80,000 clones, over 75% being singletons. The sample here was CD4+ or CD8+ T cells sorted from blood, taken in a trial of the OX40 agonist ivuxolimab. The receptors were gathered from an adult with an advanced solid tumor such as melanoma, head and neck, liver or kidney cancer. Both conserved end residues are part of each CDR3.

J | V | CDR3
TRBJ1-2 | TRBV19 | CASSRETGRYGYTF
TRBJ2-1 | TRBV10-3 | CATLADNEQFF
TRBJ1-1 | TRBV5-4 | CASSSRAIGNTEAFF
. | TRBV7-2 | CASSHTSAYSYEQYF
TRBJ1-1 | TRBV7-2 | CASSLDTHRLGLYTEAFF
TRBJ1-6 | TRBV27 | CASSLGRDSPLHF
TRBJ2-1 | TRBV29-1 | CSVGPPGNPSGTYNEQFF
TRBJ2-7 | TRBV29-1 | CSVFSAGVFREQYF
TRBJ2-1 | TRBV5-5 | CASSPRDYNNEQFF
TRBJ2-1 | TRBV2 | CASREDYNEQFF
TRBJ2-7 | TRBV11-3 | CASSEAYEQYF
TRBJ2-7 | TRBV7-2 | CASSAYTGSSYEQYF
TRBJ2-3 | TRBV10-3 | CAISDWLAGRTDTQYF
TRBJ1-1 | TRBV10-3 | CAITPDLGTGNTEAFF
TRBJ2-7 | TRBV10-1 | CASSDRRGVRQYF
TRBJ2-3 | TRBV28 | CASSLSLAPIATDTQYF
TRBJ2-2 | TRBV14 | CASSQWTANTGELFF
TRBJ2-2 | TRBV10-2 | CASNLLAGGVGELFF
TRBJ1-1 | TRBV4-3 | CASSQDLGAFTYTEAFF
TRBJ1-2 | TRBV14 | CASSPTVANYGYTF
TRBJ1-1 | TRBV10-3 | CAISETGTGGTEAFF
TRBJ2-3 | TRBV10-2 | CASRGLAAADTQYF
TRBJ1-5 | TRBV5-1 | CASSWGTGLNQPQHF